The 27 T cell receptor beta chains below all came from one sample that was sequenced in a study of T-cell memory formation after mild COVID-19. TCRdb analysed the 5' RACE reads with MiXCR anew, one entry per CDR3 protein. The table has about 400,000 distinct CDR3 sequences, roughly 18% seen once. Sample: PBMCs or a T cell subset sorted from them (not recorded which). These TCRs come from a man younger than 30 who had mild COVID-19 (a few samples of this study predate the infection). Cell type and time point are not known.

This clonotype occurred a few times. The J gene is TRBJ2-5, the V gene TRBV5-4; D gene ambiguous. V was clipped by 4 bases and J by 5 bases, with 12 bases between them. CDR1 is SGHNT, CDR2 YYREEE, per germline (reference sequence). This CDR3 spans 13 amino acids. The DNA for the CDR3 is TGTGCCAGCAGCCCAGAGTTGGGGGAGACCCAGTACTTC. It yields the protein CASSPELGETQYF.

This chain uses TRBV19 with TRBJ1-1; D remains ambiguous. V was cut by 9 bases and J by 9 bases, with 14 bases left in between. Germline-derived CDR1 and CDR2 are LNHDA and SQIVND (reference sequence). The CDR3 covers 11 residues. CDR3 nucleotide sequence: TGTGCCAGCAATAATTGGGGAAAAGCTTTCTTT. Protein sequence: CASNNWGKAFF.

This clonotype was observed a handful of times. An end of the junction does not agree with germline; a read error may underlie this. This chain joins TRBV7-2 and TRBJ2-7; the match to TRBD1 covers 7 bases. The CDR3 runs 13 residues. Germline-derived CDR1 and CDR2 are SGHTA and FQGNSA. The CDR3 is CASSLRSSGTVDF. DNA of the CDR3: TGTGCCAGCAGCTTACGTAGTTCCGGGACAGTTGACTTC.

This clonotype was detected a few times. The chain links TRBV7-9 to TRBJ1-4; 7 bases match TRBD1. The CDR3 covers 14 residues. V gave up 3 bases and J gave up 7 bases; unmatched junction bases: 5. Germline-derived CDR1 and CDR2 are SEHNR and FQNEAQ (reference sequence). This CDR3 reads CASSLGQRGEKLFF. As DNA, the CDR3 is TGTGCCAGCAGCTTGGGACAGAGGGGTGAAAAACTGTTTTTT. Combining the CDR3 with reference TRBV7-9 and TRBJ1-4 gives the whole variable domain DTGVSQNPRHKITKRGQNVTFRCDPISEHNRLYWYRQTLGQGPEFLTYFQNEAQLEKSRLLSDRFSAERPKGSFSTLEIQRTEQGDSAMYLCASSLGQRGEKLFFGSGTQLSVL.

This rearrangement joins TRBV3-1 to TRBJ1-6; D is unresolved. In germline, CDR1 is LGHDT, CDR2 YNNKEL (reference sequence). V gave up 0 bases and J gave up 6 bases, with 6 bases separating them. The length of the CDR3 is 14 residues. The chain's CDR3 is CASSQEAVNSPLHF. The CDR3 coding sequence is TGTGCCAGCAGCCAAGAGGCAGTTAATTCACCCCTCCACTTT.

The genes are TRBV4-3 and TRBJ2-5, with no clear D. This CDR3 comprises 15 residues. Trimming pared 0 bases from V and 9 bases from J, leaving 17 bases between. Germline-derived CDR1 and CDR2 are LGHNA and YSLEER. Written as DNA, the CDR3 is TGCGCCAGCAGCCAAGATTTGACCGAAATAACGGCCCAGTACTTC. Residues: CASSQDLTEITAQYF.

The chain is built from TRBV24-1 and TRBJ2-4, with 9 positions matching TRBD1. The trim removed 2 bases at V and 6 bases at J, leaving 10 bases unmatched. The CDR3 extends over 17 amino acids. CDR1 is KGHDR, CDR2 SFDVKD, per germline. The DNA of the CDR3 is TGTGCCACCAGTGATTCCCCGGGACAGGGAGCCCCAAACATTCAGTACTTC. This encodes CATSDSPGQGAPNIQYF.

There are many counts of this clonotype. The chain carries TRBV5-5 and TRBJ2-1, with D perhaps matching TRBD1 or TRBD2 (5 bases each). The CDR3 loop spans 15 amino acids. The V and J ends lost 0 bases and 8 bases respectively, with 15 bases between them. CDR1 SGHKS and CDR2 YYEKEE come from the germline V gene (reference sequence). Written as DNA, the CDR3 is TGTGCCAGCAGCTTGGTCCAGAGGGGTGGTTATGAGCAGTTCTTC. Translation: CASSLVQRGGYEQFF.

V is TRBV7-8 and J is TRBJ1-4, with D perhaps TRBD1 (5 bases). Looked up from germline, CDR1 is SGHVS and CDR2 is FQNEAQ. This CDR3 is built from 15 residues. V lost 2 bases to trimming and J lost 7 bases, with 14 bases between them. The CDR3 DNA reads TGTGCCAGCAGCTTATCCCGGGGCGTTAGTGAAAAACTGTTTTTT. This translates into CASSLSRGVSEKLFF.

This clonotype appeared a few times. This sequence joins TRBV7-2 and TRBJ2-7; either TRBD1 or TRBD2 may fit D (5 bases each). V gave up 7 bases and J gave up 6 bases, with 19 bases separating them. The CDR3 runs 14 residues. In germline, CDR1 is SGHTA, CDR2 FQGNSA. The CDR3 is CASTSTGHGGEQYF. Here the CDR3 DNA reads TGTGCCAGCACCTCGACGGGGCATGGAGGCGAGCAGTACTTC.

The V and J genes are TRBV29-1 and TRBJ2-2, with D possibly being TRBD1 (6 bases). Trimming stripped 4 bases from V and 3 bases from J, with 9 bases between. Germline V CDR1 and CDR2: SQVTM, ANQGSEA. The CDR3 runs to 13 residues. The CDR3, as DNA: TGCAGCGTTGCTAAGGGGGACACCGGGGAGCTGTTTTTT. Protein: CSVAKGDTGELFF.

The genes are TRBV7-3 and TRBJ1-1; the D gene is possibly TRBD1 (5 bases). V lost 3 bases and J 0 bases, leaving 11 bases between the germline ends. There are 15 residues in the CDR3. Germline assignment: CDR1 SGHTA and CDR2 FQGTGA. CDR3 DNA sequence: TGTGCCAGCAGCTTTACGGGGGGTATGAACACTGAAGCTTTCTTT. Its protein product is CASSFTGGMNTEAFF.

The chain links TRBV9 to TRBJ2-5, with a tentative D call TRBD2 (6 bases). The length of the CDR3 is 14 residues. Germline CDR1 reads SGDLS; CDR2 reads YYNGEE. With 0 bases removed from V and 0 bases from J, the gap between germline ends came to 6 bases. The CDR3 DNA reads as TGTGCCAGCAGCGTAGGGACTAACCAAGAGACCCAGTACTTC. This sequence encodes CASSVGTNQETQYF.

The chain uses TRBV4-1 and TRBJ2-3; no clear D. Trimming took 4 bases from V and 4 from J, leaving 12 bases between them. Germline CDR1 reads MGHRA; CDR2 reads YSYEKL. The CDR3 is 14 residues long. This CDR3 is CASSRPAQSDTQYF. The CDR3 DNA sequence: TGCGCCAGCAGCCGGCCGGCTCAATCAGATACGCAGTATTTT.

As for this clonotype: Relative to the germline gene, one junction end is altered; a read error may explain this. DNA for the CDR3: TGTGCCAGCAGCCAAACTAGCGGGGGGGCCACCGGGGAGCAGTTTTTT. As protein: CASSQTSGGATGEQFF. The chain recombines TRBV3-1 with TRBJ2-2, with 13 nucleotides matching TRBD2. This CDR3 spans 16 amino acids. The germline V gene encodes CDR1 LGHDT and CDR2 YNNKEL (reference sequence).

In its sample, this clonotype was seen a few times. Being one base from a much bigger clone, this may be a read error. The CDR3 spells CASSQTANTGELFF. As DNA, the CDR3 is TGTGCCAGCAGCCAGACAGCGAACACCGGGGAGCTGTTTTTT. The gene calls are TRBV7-2 and TRBJ2-2, with D perhaps matching TRBD1 (5 bases). Trimming pared 5 bases from V and 0 bases from J, leaving 7 bases between. CDR3 size: 14 residues. Looked up from germline, CDR1 is SGHTA and CDR2 is FQGNSA. The full variable domain, with the rest looked up from reference TRBV7-2 and TRBJ2-2, is GAGVSQSPSNKVTEKGKDVELRCDPISGHTALYWYRQSLGQGLEFLIYFQGNSAPDKSGLPSDRFSAERTGGSVSTLTIQRTQQEDSAVYLCASSQTANTGELFFGEGSRLTVL.

This chain joins TRBV20-1 and TRBJ1-5, with D possibly being TRBD1 (5 bases). The CDR3 spans 12 residues. The V end lost 7 bases, the J end lost 5 bases, and 12 bases lay between the germline ends. The germline V gene encodes CDR1 DFQATT and CDR2 SNEGSKA (reference sequence). DNA of the CDR3: TGCAGTGGGGCGACAGCTGATCAGCCCCAGCATTTT. This encodes CSGATADQPQHF.

Written as DNA, the CDR3 is TGTGCCAGCCTCTTCACAGATACGCAGTATTTT. Residues: CASLFTDTQYF. This chain links TRBV28 with TRBJ2-3, with D unresolved. Per the germline V gene, CDR1 is MDHEN and CDR2 is SYDVKM. This CDR3 has 11 residues. Trimming stripped 8 bases from V and 2 bases from J, with 5 bases between.

In this sample, this clonotype turned up a few times. The chain recombines TRBV7-6 with TRBJ2-2, with D maybe TRBD2 (5 bases). The CDR3 extends over 16 amino acids. Trimming left V 7 bases short and J 4 bases short, with 19 bases between. The V gene's germline CDR1 is SGHVS and CDR2 FNYEAQ. CDR3 in DNA: TGTGCCAGCACCAATAAACTACCGGGGTCCACCGGGGAGCTGTTTTTT. Translating gives CASTNKLPGSTGELFF.

V and J are TRBV7-6 and TRBJ1-1; D gene uncertain. The V end was cut by 1 base, the J end by 0 bases, with 9 bases between. Germline V gives CDR1 SGHVS, CDR2 FNYEAQ. CDR3 length: 15 amino acids. The CDR3, as DNA: TGTGCCAGCAGCTTAGGAGGCGAAATGAACACTGAAGCTTTCTTT. This sequence encodes CASSLGGEMNTEAFF.

The chain combines TRBV7-2 with TRBJ2-3; no clear D. V dropped 6 bases and J dropped 2 bases, with 12 bases sitting between them. Germline V gene sequence: CDR1 SGHTA, CDR2 FQGNSA. The CDR3 totals 14 residues. CDR3 DNA: TGTGCCAGCAGTCGAACGGCTAACACAGATACGCAGTATTTT. It yields the protein CASSRTANTDTQYF.

This clonotype was picked up a small number of times. The V and J genes are TRBV27 and TRBJ2-7; D is ambiguous. This CDR3 comprises 13 residues. Trimming left V 2 bases short and J 2 bases short, with 7 bases between. Germline V CDR1 and CDR2: MNHEY, SMNVEV (reference sequence). The CDR3 region is CASSLGYPYEQYF. The CDR3 DNA reads TGTGCCAGCAGTTTAGGCTATCCCTACGAGCAGTACTTC.

The chain couples TRBV10-3 to TRBJ1-1; D is unresolved. Trimming cost V 7 bases and J 4 bases, with 13 bases left between them. CDR1 ENHRY and CDR2 SYGVKD come from the germline V gene. CDR3 length: 13 residues. The CDR3 protein is CAIIGEGGTEAFF. The CDR3 DNA follows: TGTGCCATCATTGGGGAAGGTGGCACTGAAGCTTTCTTT.

This clonotype has a handful of counts. V is TRBV5-4 and J is TRBJ2-5; 9 positions match TRBD2. CDR3 size: 16 residues. Germline V gene lookup returns CDR1 SGHNT and CDR2 YYREEE (reference sequence). V trimming: 3 bases; J trimming: 4 bases; junction bases outside the gene matches: 10. This CDR3 is CASSSLAGAARETQYF. The CDR3 region has the DNA TGTGCCAGCAGCTCGTTAGCGGGGGCCGCGAGAGAGACCCAGTACTTC.

The V call is TRBV5-1, the J call TRBJ2-6; D unresolved. This CDR3 comprises 17 residues. CDR1 and CDR2 from the germline V gene are SGHRS and YFSETQ. The V and J ends lost 3 bases and 0 bases respectively, with 13 bases between them. The CDR3 is CASSSHLPGSGANVLTF. The CDR3 DNA sequence: TGCGCCAGCAGCTCACACCTGCCAGGCTCTGGGGCCAACGTCCTGACTTTC.

This clonotype appeared many times. J is TRBJ1-2 and V is TRBV5-6; 8 nucleotides agree with TRBD1. The CDR3 length is 13 residues. V shed 2 bases, J shed 5 bases, and the junction held 2 bases outside the gene matches. From germline, CDR1 is SGHDT and CDR2 YYEEEE. The CDR3 is CASSFRGPYGYTF. The CDR3 DNA follows: TGTGCCAGCAGCTTCAGGGGGCCGTATGGCTACACCTTC.

This clonotype showed up many times. One end of the junction does not line up with germline, which may come from a read error. This chain connects TRBV4-3 to TRBJ2-7, with D uncertain. The CDR3 is 16 amino acids. From germline, CDR1 is LGHNA and CDR2 YSLEER. The CDR3: CASSQEATASDYEQYF. CDR3 coding DNA: TGCGCCAGCAGTCAAGAAGCAACCGCGTCAGACTACGAGCAGTACTTC.